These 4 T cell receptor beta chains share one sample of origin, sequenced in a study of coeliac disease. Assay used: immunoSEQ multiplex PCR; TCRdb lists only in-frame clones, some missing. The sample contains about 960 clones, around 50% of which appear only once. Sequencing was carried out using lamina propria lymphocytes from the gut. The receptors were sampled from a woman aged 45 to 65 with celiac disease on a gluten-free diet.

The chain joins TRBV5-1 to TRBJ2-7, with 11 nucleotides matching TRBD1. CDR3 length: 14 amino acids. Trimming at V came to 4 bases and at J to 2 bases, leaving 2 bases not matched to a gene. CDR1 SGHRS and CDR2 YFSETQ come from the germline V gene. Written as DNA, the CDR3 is TGCGCCAGCAGCCTGGACAGGGGGCCCTACGAGCAGTACTTC. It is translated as CASSLDRGPYEQYF. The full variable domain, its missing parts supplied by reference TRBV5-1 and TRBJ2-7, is KAGVTQTPRYLIKTRGQQVTLSCSPISGHRSVSWYQQTPGQGLQFLFEYFSETQRNKGNFPGRFSGRQFSNSRSEMNVSTLELGDSALYLCASSLDRGPYEQYFGPGTRLTVT.

The CDR3 region has the DNA TGTGCCAGCAGCGATATTGCGGCCAAAAACATTCAGTACTTC. Amino acid sequence: CASSDIAAKNIQYF. The chain couples TRBV7-9 to TRBJ2-4; D is unresolved. The germline V gene encodes CDR1 SEHNR and CDR2 FQNEAQ (reference sequence). The CDR3 is 14 amino acids. V lost 5 bases and J 1 base, leaving 9 bases between the germline ends.

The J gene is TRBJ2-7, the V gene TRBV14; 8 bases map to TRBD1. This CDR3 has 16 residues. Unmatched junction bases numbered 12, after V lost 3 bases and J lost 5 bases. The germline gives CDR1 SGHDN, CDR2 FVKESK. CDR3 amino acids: CASSQVPWTGRNEQYF. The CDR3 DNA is TGTGCCAGCAGCCAGGTGCCGTGGACAGGGCGGAACGAGCAGTACTTC. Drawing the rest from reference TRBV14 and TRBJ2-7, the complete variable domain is EAGVTQFPSHSVIEKGQTVTLRCDPISGHDNLYWYRRVMGKEIKFLLHFVKESKQDESGMPNNRFLAERTGGTYSTLKVQPAELEDSGVYFCASSQVPWTGRNEQYFGPGTRLTVT.

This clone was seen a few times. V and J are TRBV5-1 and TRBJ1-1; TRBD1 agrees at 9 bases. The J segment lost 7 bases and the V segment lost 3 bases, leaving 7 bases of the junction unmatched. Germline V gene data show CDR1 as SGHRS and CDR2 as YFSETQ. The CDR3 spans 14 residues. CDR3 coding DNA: TGCGCCAGCAGCTCCATAGGGGGACAGGGTGAAGCTTTCTTT. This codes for CASSSIGGQGEAFF.